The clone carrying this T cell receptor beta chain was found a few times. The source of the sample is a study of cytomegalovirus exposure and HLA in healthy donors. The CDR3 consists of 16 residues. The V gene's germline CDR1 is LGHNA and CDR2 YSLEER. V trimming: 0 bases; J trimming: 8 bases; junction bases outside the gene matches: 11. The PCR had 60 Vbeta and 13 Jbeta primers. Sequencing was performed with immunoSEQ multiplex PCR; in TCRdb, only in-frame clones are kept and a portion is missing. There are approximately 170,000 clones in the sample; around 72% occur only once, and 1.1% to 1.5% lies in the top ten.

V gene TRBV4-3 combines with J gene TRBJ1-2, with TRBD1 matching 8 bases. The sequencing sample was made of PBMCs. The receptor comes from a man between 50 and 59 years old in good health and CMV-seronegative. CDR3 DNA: TGCGCCAGCAGCCAAGAGTGGAGGCAGGGGGCGCGAGGCTACACCTTC. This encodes CASSQEWRQGARGYTF.